The present TCR beta chain was sequenced within a study of regulatory T cells in long-lasting Graves disease. Findings of the study overall: Sampling was limited to peripheral blood rather than thyroid tissue. Persistent cases favored TRBV28, TRBJ1-2 and TRBJ2-5.

The table lists this clonotype with many counts. Its antigen remains unidentified. Library construction for TCR beta used iRepertoire HTBI primers and Arm-PCR of CDR3 regions. TCRdb passed the multiplex PCR reads through MiXCR, listing each CDR3 protein once. In the table there are around 250,000 distinct CDR3 sequences, 20% of which are singletons. Time point: newly diagnosed GD, antithyroid drugs for less than 3 months. PBMC-derived RNA was used for the TCR library. It was an endocrinology department in Xi'an, China, that provided the patients. CDR3 length: 15 residues. Germline V gives CDR1 SGDLS, CDR2 YYNGEE. The V and J ends lost 0 bases and 7 bases respectively, with 13 bases between them.

V usage is TRBV9 and J usage is TRBJ1-4; D possibly corresponds to TRBD1 (5 bases). The receptor was derived from a female donor with Graves disease. The sample in question was peripheral blood mononuclear cells (PBMCs), obtained at new diagnosis, from a patient treated with antithyroid drugs. The CDR3: CASSVERGAGEKLFF. CDR3 DNA: TGTGCCAGCAGCGTAGAGCGAGGGGCTGGTGAAAAACTGTTTTTT.